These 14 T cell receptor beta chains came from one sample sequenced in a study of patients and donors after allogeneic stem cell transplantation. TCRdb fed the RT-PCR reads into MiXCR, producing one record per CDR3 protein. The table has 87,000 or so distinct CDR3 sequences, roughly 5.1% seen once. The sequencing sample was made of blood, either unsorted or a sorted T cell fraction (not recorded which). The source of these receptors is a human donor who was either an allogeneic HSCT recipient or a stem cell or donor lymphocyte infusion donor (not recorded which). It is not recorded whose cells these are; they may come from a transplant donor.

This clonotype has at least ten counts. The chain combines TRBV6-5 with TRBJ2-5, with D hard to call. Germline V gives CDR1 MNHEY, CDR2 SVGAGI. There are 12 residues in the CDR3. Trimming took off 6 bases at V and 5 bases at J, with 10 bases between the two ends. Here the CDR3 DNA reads TGTGCCAGCAGAGTAGGAGAGGAGACCCAGTACTTC. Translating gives CASRVGEETQYF.

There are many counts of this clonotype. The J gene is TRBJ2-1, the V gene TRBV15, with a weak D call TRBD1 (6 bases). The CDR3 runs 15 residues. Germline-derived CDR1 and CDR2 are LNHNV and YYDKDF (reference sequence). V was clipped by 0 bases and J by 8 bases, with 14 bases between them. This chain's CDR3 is CATSRDVVQGHEQFF. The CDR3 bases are TGTGCCACCAGCAGAGATGTCGTACAGGGTCATGAGCAGTTCTTC.

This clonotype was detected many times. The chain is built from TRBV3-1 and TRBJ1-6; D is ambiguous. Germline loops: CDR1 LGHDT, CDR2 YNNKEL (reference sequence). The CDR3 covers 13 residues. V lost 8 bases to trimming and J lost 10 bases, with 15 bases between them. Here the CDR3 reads CASSTFIQSPLHF. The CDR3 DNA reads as TGTGCCAGCTCGACCTTCATACAATCACCCCTCCACTTT.

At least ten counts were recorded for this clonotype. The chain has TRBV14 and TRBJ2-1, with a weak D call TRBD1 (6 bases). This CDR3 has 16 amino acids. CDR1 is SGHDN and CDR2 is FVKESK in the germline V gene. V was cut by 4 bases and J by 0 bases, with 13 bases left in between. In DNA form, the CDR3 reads TGTGCCAGCAGCCTCCTCGGGACAATCTCCTACAATGAGCAGTTCTTC. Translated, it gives CASSLLGTISYNEQFF.

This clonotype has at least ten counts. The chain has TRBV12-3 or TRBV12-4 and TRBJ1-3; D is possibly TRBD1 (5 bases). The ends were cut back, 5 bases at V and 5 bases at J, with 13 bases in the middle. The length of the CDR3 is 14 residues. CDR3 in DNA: TGTGCCAGCAGTACCCCGACAGCGAGAAACACCATATATTTT. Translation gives CASSTPTARNTIYF.

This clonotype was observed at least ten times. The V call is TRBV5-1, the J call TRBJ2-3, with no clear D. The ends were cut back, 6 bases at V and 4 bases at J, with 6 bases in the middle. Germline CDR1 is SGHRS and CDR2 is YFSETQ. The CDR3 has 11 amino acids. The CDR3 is CASTGSDTQYF. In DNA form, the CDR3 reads TGCGCCAGCACTGGTTCAGATACGCAGTATTTT.

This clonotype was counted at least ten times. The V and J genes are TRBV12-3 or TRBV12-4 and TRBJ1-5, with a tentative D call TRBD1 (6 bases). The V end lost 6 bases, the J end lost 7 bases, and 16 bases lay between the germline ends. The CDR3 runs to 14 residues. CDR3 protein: CASSPSGVGQPQHF. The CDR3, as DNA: TGTGCCAGCAGCCCTTCAGGGGTAGGGCAGCCCCAGCATTTT.

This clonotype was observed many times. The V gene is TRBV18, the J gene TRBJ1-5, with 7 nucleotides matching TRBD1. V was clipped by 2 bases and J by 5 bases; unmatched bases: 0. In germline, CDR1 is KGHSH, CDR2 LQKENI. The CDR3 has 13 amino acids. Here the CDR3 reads CASSPGQDQPQHF. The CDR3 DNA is TGTGCCAGCTCACCAGGACAGGATCAGCCCCAGCATTTT.

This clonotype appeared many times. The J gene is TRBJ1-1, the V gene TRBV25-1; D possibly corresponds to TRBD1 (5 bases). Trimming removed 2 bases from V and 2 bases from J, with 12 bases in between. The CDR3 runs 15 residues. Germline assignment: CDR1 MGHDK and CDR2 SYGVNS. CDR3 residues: CASSEHMGGNTEAFF. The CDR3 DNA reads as TGTGCCAGCAGTGAACACATGGGGGGTAACACTGAAGCTTTCTTT.

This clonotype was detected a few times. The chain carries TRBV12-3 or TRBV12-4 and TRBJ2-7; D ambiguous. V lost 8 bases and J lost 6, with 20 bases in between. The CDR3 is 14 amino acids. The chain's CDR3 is CASRLRGRSSEQYF. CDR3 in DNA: TGTGCCAGCCGCTTAAGAGGCCGCTCCAGCGAGCAGTACTTC.

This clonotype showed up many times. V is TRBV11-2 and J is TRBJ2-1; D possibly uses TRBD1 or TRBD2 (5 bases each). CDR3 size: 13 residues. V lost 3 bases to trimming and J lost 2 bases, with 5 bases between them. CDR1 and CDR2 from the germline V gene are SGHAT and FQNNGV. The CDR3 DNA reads TGTGCCAGCAGCTTGGGGGCCTACAATGAGCAGTTCTTC. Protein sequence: CASSLGAYNEQFF.

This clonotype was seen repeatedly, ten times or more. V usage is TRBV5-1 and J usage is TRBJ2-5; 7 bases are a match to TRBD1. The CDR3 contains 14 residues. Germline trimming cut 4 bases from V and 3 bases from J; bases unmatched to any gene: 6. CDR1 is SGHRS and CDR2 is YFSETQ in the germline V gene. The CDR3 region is CASSLQGVEETQYF. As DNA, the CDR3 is TGCGCCAGCAGCCTCCAGGGGGTGGAAGAGACCCAGTACTTC. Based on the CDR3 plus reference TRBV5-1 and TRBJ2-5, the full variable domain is KAGVTQTPRYLIKTRGQQVTLSCSPISGHRSVSWYQQTPGQGLQFLFEYFSETQRNKGNFPGRFSGRQFSNSRSEMNVSTLELGDSALYLCASSLQGVEETQYFGPGTRLLVL.

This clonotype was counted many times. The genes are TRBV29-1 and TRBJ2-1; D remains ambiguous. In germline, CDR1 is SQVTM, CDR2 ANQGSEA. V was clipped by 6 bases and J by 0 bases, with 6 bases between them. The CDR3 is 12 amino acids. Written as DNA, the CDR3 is TGCAGCGTACGGAGCTCCTACAATGAGCAGTTCTTC. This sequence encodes CSVRSSYNEQFF.

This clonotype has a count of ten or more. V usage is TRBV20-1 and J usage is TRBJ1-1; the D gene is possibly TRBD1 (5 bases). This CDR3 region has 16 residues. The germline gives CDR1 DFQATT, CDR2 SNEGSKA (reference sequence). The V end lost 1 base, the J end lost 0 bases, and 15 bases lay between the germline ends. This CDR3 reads CSARGSGNGMNTEAFF. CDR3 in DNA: TGCAGTGCTAGAGGGTCAGGGAATGGTATGAACACTGAAGCTTTCTTT.